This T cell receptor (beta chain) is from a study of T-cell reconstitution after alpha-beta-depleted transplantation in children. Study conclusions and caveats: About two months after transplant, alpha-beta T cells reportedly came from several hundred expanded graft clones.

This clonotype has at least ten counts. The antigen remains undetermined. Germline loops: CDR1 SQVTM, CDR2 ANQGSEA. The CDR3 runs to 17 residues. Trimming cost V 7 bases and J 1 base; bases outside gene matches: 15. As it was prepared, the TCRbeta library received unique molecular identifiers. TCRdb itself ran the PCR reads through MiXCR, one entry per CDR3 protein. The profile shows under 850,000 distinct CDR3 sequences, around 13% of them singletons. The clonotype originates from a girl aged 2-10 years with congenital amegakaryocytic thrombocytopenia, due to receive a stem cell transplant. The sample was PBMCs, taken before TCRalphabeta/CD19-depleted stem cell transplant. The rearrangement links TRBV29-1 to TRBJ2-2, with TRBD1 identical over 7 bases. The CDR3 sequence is CSAQITGARRNTGELFF. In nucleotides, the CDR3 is TGCAGCGCTCAAATCACAGGGGCGAGACGGAACACCGGGGAGCTGTTTTTT.